This TCR beta chain was sequenced for a study of T cell repertoires in cytomegalovirus infection. This clonotype came up many times. The antigen remains unidentified. General observations from the study: People with CMV and the relevant HLA were identified by cumulative public TCR beta family frequency.

The CDR3 is made up of 14 amino acids. The trim removed 5 bases at V and 7 bases at J, leaving 8 bases unmatched. The V gene's germline CDR1 is SGHVS and CDR2 FNYEAQ. TCRdb called the reads again in MiXCR, with one record for every CDR3 protein. The sample carries about 490,000 distinct CDR3 sequences, about 15% recorded once. The gene calls are TRBV7-6 and TRBJ1-2, with TRBD1 matching 9 bases. This TCR came from a human donor in good health (CMV status not recorded). Some clones in this sample may be carry-over from other donors' samples. Material for sequencing was CD8+ T cells from PBMCs. In nucleotides, the CDR3 is TGTGCCAGCAGCCTAACAGGGGGCGCGAGTGGCTACACCTTC. It translates to CASSLTGGASGYTF.